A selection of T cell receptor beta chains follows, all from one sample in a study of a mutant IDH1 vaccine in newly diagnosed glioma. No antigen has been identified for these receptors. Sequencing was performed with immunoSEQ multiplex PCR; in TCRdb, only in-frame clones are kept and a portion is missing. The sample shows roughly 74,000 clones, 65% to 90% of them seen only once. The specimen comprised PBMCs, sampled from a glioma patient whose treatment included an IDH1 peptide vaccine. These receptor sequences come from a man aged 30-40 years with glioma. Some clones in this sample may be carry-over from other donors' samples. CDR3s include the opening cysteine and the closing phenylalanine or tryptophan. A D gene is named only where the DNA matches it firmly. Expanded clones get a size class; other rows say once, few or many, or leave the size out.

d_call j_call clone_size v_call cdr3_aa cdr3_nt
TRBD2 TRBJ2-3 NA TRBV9 CASSPGTSGLTDTQYF TGTGCCAGCAGCCCCGGGACTAGCGGACTTACAGATACGCAGTATTTT
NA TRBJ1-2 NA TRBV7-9 CASSSTENYGYTF TGTGCCAGCAGCTCCACAGAGAACTATGGCTACACCTTC
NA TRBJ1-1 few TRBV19 CASSRSRNTEAFF TGTGCCAGTAGTAGGTCCAGGAACACTGAAGCTTTCTTT
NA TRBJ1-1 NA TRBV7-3 CASSPRGGTEAFF TGTGCCAGCAGCCCCCGGGGTGGCACTGAAGCTTTCTTT
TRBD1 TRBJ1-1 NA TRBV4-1 CASSRGQALNTEAFF TGCGCCAGCAGCCGGGGACAGGCACTGAACACTGAAGCTTTCTTT
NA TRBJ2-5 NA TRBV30 CAWSSAGGWSNRTQYF TGTGCCTGGAGTTCGGCAGGAGGGTGGAGTAATCGGACCCAGTACTTC
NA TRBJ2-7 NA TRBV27 CASSTLGSGRYF TGTGCCAGCTCAACCTTGGGATCCGGGAGGTACTTC
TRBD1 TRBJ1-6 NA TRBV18 CASSPTSGGKNSPLHF TGTGCCAGCTCACCCACGTCAGGGGGCAAAAATTCACCCCTCCACTTT
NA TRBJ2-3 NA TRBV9 CASSVETSSIPQYF TGTGCCAGCAGCGTAGAGACCTCTTCCATACCGCAGTATTTT
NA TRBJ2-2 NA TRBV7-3 CASSLQANTGELFF TGTGCCAGCAGCTTACAGGCGAACACCGGGGAGCTGTTTTTT
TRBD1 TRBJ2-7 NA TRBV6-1 CASSERGQLRGHEQYF TGTGCCAGCAGTGAAAGGGGACAGCTTAGGGGCCACGAGCAGTACTTC
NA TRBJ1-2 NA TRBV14 CASSPSQSYGYTF TGTGCCAGCAGCCCGTCCCAGAGCTATGGCTACACCTTC
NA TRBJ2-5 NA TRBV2 CASSSWETQYF TGTGCCAGCAGTAGTTGGGAGACCCAGTACTTC
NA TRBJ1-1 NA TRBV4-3 CASRGVQGTEAFF TGCGCCAGCAGGGGGGTACAAGGCACTGAAGCTTTCTTT
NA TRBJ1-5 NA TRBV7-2 CASSLGGGRQRQPQHF TGTGCCAGCAGCTTAGGGGGGGGACGGCAGCGCCAGCCCCAGCATTTT
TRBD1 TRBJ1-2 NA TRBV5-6 CASKPPDRGGENGYTF TGTGCCAGCAAGCCCCCGGACAGGGGGGGGGAGAATGGCTACACCTTC
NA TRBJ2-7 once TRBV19 CASSSPGRTYEQYF TGTGCCAGTAGTTCGCCGGGACGGACCTACGAGCAGTACTTC
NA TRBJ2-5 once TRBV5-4 CASSLLGGQETQYF TGTGCCAGCAGCCTCCTGGGGGGCCAAGAGACCCAGTACTTC
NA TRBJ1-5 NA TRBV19 CASSIVVGAAQPQHF TGTGCCAGTAGTATAGTAGTCGGGGCGGCTCAGCCCCAGCATTTT
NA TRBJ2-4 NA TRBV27 CASSLGRGIAKNIQYF TGTGCCAGCAGTTTAGGCAGGGGAATAGCCAAAAACATTCAGTACTTC
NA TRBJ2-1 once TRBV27 CASSYRPAHEQFF TGTGCCAGCAGTTACCGCCCCGCGCATGAGCAGTTCTTC
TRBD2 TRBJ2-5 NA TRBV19 CASSPGTSGRGETQYF TGTGCCAGTTCCCCCGGGACTAGCGGGAGGGGGGAGACCCAGTACTTC
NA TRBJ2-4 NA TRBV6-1 CASSEAIGQWNIQYF TGTGCCAGCAGTGAAGCGATTGGACAGTGGAACATTCAGTACTTC
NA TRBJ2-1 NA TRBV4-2 CASSFLGDGGGSNEQFF TGTGCCAGCAGCTTTCTTGGGGACGGGGGAGGATCCAATGAGCAGTTCTTC
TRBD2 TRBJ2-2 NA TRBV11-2 CASSFILAGGTGELFF TGTGCCAGCAGCTTTATCTTAGCGGGGGGTACCGGGGAGCTGTTTTTT
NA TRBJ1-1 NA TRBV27 CASSLTFWNTEAFF TGTGCCAGCAGTTTAACATTCTGGAACACTGAAGCTTTCTTT
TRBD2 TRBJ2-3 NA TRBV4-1 CASSRILAGLTDTQYF TGCGCCAGCAGCCGCATACTAGCGGGACTCACAGATACGCAGTATTTT
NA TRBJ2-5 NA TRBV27 CASSLTGRGTKTQYF TGTGCCAGCAGTTTGACAGGGAGGGGTACAAAGACCCAGTACTTC
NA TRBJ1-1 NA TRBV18 CASSLSGRWNTEAFF TGTGCCAGCTCATTGTCAGGACGGTGGAACACTGAAGCTTTCTTT
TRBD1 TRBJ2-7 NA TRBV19 CASSIGTGGYEQYF TGTGCCAGTAGTATTGGGACAGGTGGCTACGAGCAGTACTTC
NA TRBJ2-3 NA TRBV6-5 CASSYSKGTDTQYF TGTGCCAGCAGTTACTCGAAGGGCACAGATACGCAGTATTTT
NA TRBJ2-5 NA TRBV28 CASSLQGLETQYF TGTGCCAGCAGTTTACAGGGGTTGGAGACCCAGTACTTC
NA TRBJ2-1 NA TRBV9 CASSPTGRNQFF TGTGCCAGCAGCCCCACGGGACGGAACCAGTTCTTC
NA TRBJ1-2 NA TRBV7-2 CASTAGAGGYTF TGTGCCAGCACCGCGGGGGCAGGTGGCTACACCTTC
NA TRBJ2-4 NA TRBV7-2 CASSFRGTNIQYF TGTGCCAGCAGCTTTCGGGGTACAAACATTCAGTACTTC
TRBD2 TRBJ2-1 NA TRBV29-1 CSVEGGPGTGTSGYNEQFF TGCAGCGTTGAAGGGGGGCCCGGTACCGGGACTAGCGGATACAATGAGCAGTTCTTC
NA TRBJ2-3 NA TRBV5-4 CASSQKFTTDTQYF TGTGCCAGCTCCCAAAAGTTTACCACAGATACGCAGTATTTT
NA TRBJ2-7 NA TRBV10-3 CAISASHGKSSYEQYF TGTGCCATCAGTGCCTCGCACGGAAAAAGCTCCTACGAGCAGTACTTC
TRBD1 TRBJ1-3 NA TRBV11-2 CASSLGQGPGNTIYF TGTGCCAGCAGCTTAGGACAGGGCCCAGGAAACACCATATATTTT
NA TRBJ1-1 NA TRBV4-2 CASSQGNAYTEAFF TGTGCCAGCAGCCAAGGTAACGCGTACACTGAAGCTTTCTTT
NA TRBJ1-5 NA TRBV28 CASSLWANNQPQHF TGTGCCAGCAGTTTGTGGGCTAACAATCAGCCCCAGCATTTT
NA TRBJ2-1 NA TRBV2 CASKQNYNEQFF TGTGCCAGCAAACAAAACTACAATGAGCAGTTCTTC
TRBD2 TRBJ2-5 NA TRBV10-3 CAISEGAGGETQYF TGTGCCATCAGTGAAGGAGCGGGGGGGGAGACCCAGTACTTC
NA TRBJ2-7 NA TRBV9 CASSVGPRDPLVKYF TGTGCCAGCAGCGTAGGCCCCCGAGACCCTCTAGTTAAGTACTTC
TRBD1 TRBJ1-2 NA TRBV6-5 CASSYSIGQGADGYTF TGTGCCAGCAGTTACTCGATAGGACAGGGGGCCGATGGCTACACCTTC
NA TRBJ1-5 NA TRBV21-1 CAKTGEYQPQHF TGTGCCAAAACAGGGGAATATCAGCCCCAGCATTTT
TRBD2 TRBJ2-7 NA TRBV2 CASNPPGLAFYEQYF TGTGCCAGCAACCCACCCGGACTAGCGTTCTACGAGCAGTACTTC
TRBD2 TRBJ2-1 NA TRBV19 CASLPTSDYNEQFF TGTGCCAGCCTTCCGACTAGCGACTACAATGAGCAGTTCTTC
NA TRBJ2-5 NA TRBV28 CASSLLALGGSWETQYF TGTGCCAGCAGTTTGTTAGCTCTAGGAGGGAGTTGGGAGACCCAGTACTTC